The 14 T cell receptor beta chains below come from one sample, sequenced in a study of blood T cells in healthy people across ages. For the second PCR, which ran for about 6 to 11 cycles, a sample-barcoded 5' primer and a J-beta primer mix were used. TCRdb re-called the 5' RACE reads through MiXCR, storing one row per CDR3 protein. The sample yields about 1 million distinct CDR3 sequences, more than 35% seen once. Sequenced material: blood. The receptors were sampled from a woman in her fifties or sixties in good health.

This clonotype was observed many times. The chain has TRBV12-3 or TRBV12-4 and TRBJ1-5; weak D call: TRBD1 (5 bases). The CDR3 covers 14 residues. The ends were cut back, 3 bases at V and 2 bases at J, with 8 bases in the middle. The CDR3 DNA follows: TGTGCCAGCAGTTTGGCGGGGGGCAATCAGCCCCAGCATTTT. Translated: CASSLAGGNQPQHF.

Note on this clonotype: At one end, the junction sequence differs from germline, possibly due to a read error. This chain joins TRBV5-1 and TRBJ2-7, with no clear D. This CDR3 comprises 15 residues. Germline V gene sequence: CDR1 SGHRS, CDR2 YFSETQ. CDR3 bases: TGCGCCAGCAGCTTGGCCCGGGCAGCCGCCAATGAGCTGTACTTC. Protein: CASSLARAAANELYF. Filled out from reference TRBV5-1 and TRBJ2-7, the complete variable domain reads KAGVTQTPRYLIKTRGQQVTLSCSPISGHRSVSWYQQTPGQGLQFLFEYFSETQRNKGNFPGRFSGRQFSNSRSEMNVSTLELGDSALYLCASSLARAAANELYFGPGTRLTVT.

The chain employs TRBV9 and TRBJ1-2, with TRBD1 identical over 7 bases. The CDR3 has 14 amino acids. After removal of 4 bases from V and 6 bases from J, the junction contained 9 bases not matched to a gene. Germline CDR1 SGDLS, CDR2 YYNGEE. The DNA of the CDR3 is TGTGCCAGCAGCCCAAACGACAGGGTGCATGGCTACACCTTC. The encoded protein is CASSPNDRVHGYTF.

The sample holds many counts of this clonotype. The DNA for the CDR3 is TGTGCCAGCAGCTTAGAACAGGGCTCCTACGAGCAGTACTTC. Protein: CASSLEQGSYEQYF. This chain connects TRBV7-4 to TRBJ2-7; maybe TRBD1 (6 bases). The germline V gene has CDR1 SGHVT and CDR2 SQSDAQ. The V end lost 1 base, the J end lost 0 bases, and 7 bases lay between the germline ends. This CDR3 has 14 amino acids.

This clonotype is classed as large. This clone may be a read error of a much larger clone one base away. The rearrangement uses TRBV7-9 and TRBJ2-1, with D uncertain. The J call could be wrong; TRBJ2-7 is a better fit for the DNA end. The CDR3 runs to 16 residues. In germline, CDR1 is SEHNR, CDR2 FQNEAQ (reference sequence). CDR3 sequence: CASSLIGVSSYNEQYF. The CDR3 DNA sequence: TGTGCCAGCAGCTTAATCGGAGTTAGCTCCTACAATGAGCAGTACTTC.

The chain couples TRBV7-9 to TRBJ1-1; D uncertain. V was trimmed by 2 bases and J by 0 bases, leaving 10 bases between them. The CDR3 length is 15 residues. Germline values: CDR1 SEHNR, CDR2 FQNEAQ (reference sequence). CDR3 amino acids: CASSLSAVMNTEAFF. CDR3 DNA: TGTGCCAGCAGCTTATCAGCGGTCATGAACACTGAAGCTTTCTTT.

Concerning this clonotype itself: This could be a read error, since a much larger clone is one nucleotide away. V is TRBV28 and J is TRBJ1-6; TRBD1 matches at 11 bases. This CDR3 spans 15 amino acids. The germline gives CDR1 MDHEN, CDR2 SYDVKM. The CDR3 coding sequence is TGTGCCAGCAGTTTAGGGGACAGGGGGAATTCACCCCCCCACTTT. Protein: CASSLGDRGNSPPHF.

In its sample, this clonotype was seen a few times. As DNA, the CDR3 is TGCAGCGTTGAACGGGGAGCGGACGTCAATGGCTACACCTTC. Translated: CSVERGADVNGYTF. The chain carries TRBV29-1 and TRBJ1-2; D not certain. The CDR3 is 14 residues long. Trimming shortened V by 2 bases and J by 6 bases, and 16 bases separated the two germline ends. The germline V gene encodes CDR1 SQVTM and CDR2 ANQGSEA.

J is TRBJ2-7 and V is TRBV28, with 9 bases fitting TRBD1. The better agreement between TRBJ2-4 and the DNA end casts doubt on the J call. Germline CDR1 is MDHEN and CDR2 is SYDVKM. There are 15 residues in the CDR3. Written as DNA, the CDR3 is TGTGCCAGCAGCGATCCGGGACAGGGCATTGACATTCAGTACTTC. It encodes CASSDPGQGIDIQYF.

Remarks on this clonotype: An end of the junction does not agree with germline; a read error may underlie this. V gene TRBV20-1 combines with J gene TRBJ1-2; D is unclear. There are 15 residues in the CDR3. Germline CDR1 and CDR2: DFQATT and SNEGSKA (reference sequence). The CDR3 nucleotides read TGCAGTGCTGGAGATCGAGGAGGGCTTAACTATGGCTACACCTTC. It encodes CSAGDRGGLNYGYTF.

This clonotype occurred many times. The chain employs TRBV18 and TRBJ2-3, with D uncertain. The CDR3 sequence is 13 residues long. Germline CDR1 and CDR2: KGHSH and LQKENI. The V end lost 0 bases, the J end lost 7 bases, and 8 bases lay between the germline ends. CDR3 bases: TGTGCCAGCTCACCACCGGACCAACATACGCAGTATTTT. It is translated as CASSPPDQHTQYF.

V usage is TRBV12-3 or TRBV12-4 and J usage is TRBJ2-1; D is uncertain. Trimming pared 4 bases from V and 5 bases from J, leaving 15 bases between. The CDR3 sequence is 15 residues long. CDR3 in DNA: TGTGCCAGCAGTTCCGACGCGGTGGCGGACAATGAGCAGTTCTTC. Its translation: CASSSDAVADNEQFF.

V and J are TRBV4-2 and TRBJ2-7, with TRBD2 matching over 10 bases. The CDR3 is made up of 15 amino acids. The germline V gene has CDR1 LGHNA and CDR2 YNFKEQ. V dropped 1 base and J dropped 4; count of bases not matched to a gene: 4. The chain's CDR3 is CASSQGLAGEYEQYF. In DNA form, the CDR3 reads TGTGCCAGCAGCCAAGGGCTAGCGGGAGAGTACGAGCAGTACTTC.

The V gene is TRBV21-1, the J gene TRBJ2-4; the tabulated D call, TRBD2, remains unverified against the DNA. TRBV21-1 is reported as a pseudogene. The CDR3 contains 15 residues. The CDR3 coding sequence is TGTGCCATCTGGACTAGCGGGAGGCGTCCGACTGAGCAGTACTTC. Translating it yields CAIWTSGRRPTEQYF.